Presented here are 21 T cell receptor beta chains from one specimen sequenced in a study of cytomegalovirus exposure and HLA in healthy donors. Primers: 60 Vbeta forward and 13 Jbeta reverse. The data were produced by immunoSEQ multiplex PCR, yet TCRdb's version contains in-frame clones alone and is incomplete. Of roughly 100,000 clones in the sample, 60% to 70% are singletons; the top ten hold more than 3%. Material for sequencing was PBMCs. These receptors originate from a woman aged 45-65 years in good health and CMV-seronegative.

This clone was counted a few times. This chain uses TRBV5-1 with TRBJ2-2; a possible D gene is TRBD2 (5 bases). Looked up from germline, CDR1 is SGHRS and CDR2 is YFSETQ. V was clipped by 4 bases and J by 4 bases, with 14 bases between them. The CDR3 covers 15 residues. Here the CDR3 reads CASSLTSSSTGELFF. DNA of the CDR3: TGCGCCAGCAGCCTTACTAGTTCTTCCACCGGGGAGCTGTTTTTT.

This chain links TRBV4-2 with TRBJ2-5; tentative D call: TRBD2 (6 bases). Germline assignment: CDR1 LGHNA and CDR2 YNFKEQ. The V and J ends lost 4 bases and 5 bases respectively, with 11 bases between them. This CDR3 spans 13 amino acids. The CDR3 reads CASSLPREETQYF. CDR3 sequence (DNA): TGTGCCAGCAGCCTCCCCCGGGAGGAGACCCAGTACTTC.

The V gene is TRBV2, the J gene TRBJ2-3; tentatively, D is TRBD2 (5 bases). The CDR3 runs to 15 residues. Trimming removed 6 bases from V and 0 bases from J, with 13 bases in between. Germline values: CDR1 SNHLY, CDR2 FYNNEI. This CDR3 reads CASSPREGSTDTQYF. DNA of the CDR3: TGTGCCAGCAGCCCCCGTGAGGGTAGCACAGATACGCAGTATTTT. Full variable domain (rest looked up from reference TRBV2 and TRBJ2-3): EPEVTQTPSHQVTQMGQEVILRCVPISNHLYFYWYRQILGQKVEFLVSFYNNEISEKSEIFDDQFSVERPDGSNFTLKIRSTKLEDSAMYFCASSPREGSTDTQYFGPGTRLTVL.

This clone was counted a few times. The chain links TRBV7-2 to TRBJ1-5; a possible D gene is TRBD1 (5 bases). Germline lookup yields CDR1 SGHTA and CDR2 FQGNSA. Trimming took 5 bases from V and 5 from J, leaving 13 bases between them. CDR3 length: 14 amino acids. CDR3 protein: CASSVIGADQPQHF. The CDR3 nucleotides are TGTGCCAGCAGCGTGATTGGGGCCGATCAGCCCCAGCATTTT.

This clone was seen a few times. V gene TRBV28 combines with J gene TRBJ2-1; 12 nucleotides line up with TRBD1. The CDR3 has 16 residues. The germline V gene encodes CDR1 MDHEN and CDR2 SYDVKM. The trim removed 6 bases at V and 7 bases at J, leaving 10 bases unmatched. CDR3 coding DNA: TGTGCCAGCAGCCTACCTGGGACAGGGGGCTCGAATGAGCAGTTCTTC. As protein: CASSLPGTGGSNEQFF.

This clone was detected only a few times. The chain has TRBV27 and TRBJ1-4; D may be TRBD1 (5 bases). Germline lookup yields CDR1 MNHEY and CDR2 SMNVEV (reference sequence). This CDR3 has 15 residues. With 6 bases removed from V and 0 bases from J, the gap between germline ends came to 11 bases. The CDR3 protein is CASRNNRPTNEKLFF. CDR3 DNA: TGTGCCAGCAGAAACAACAGGCCAACTAATGAAAAACTGTTTTTT.

The rearrangement links TRBV11-2 to TRBJ2-2; D might be TRBD2 (6 bases). The V and J ends lost 2 bases and 2 bases respectively, with 12 bases between them. Germline CDR1 is SGHAT and CDR2 is FQNNGV. The length of the CDR3 is 16 residues. Written as DNA, the CDR3 is TGTGCCAGCAGCTTATTCGCGGGATATAACACCGGGGAGCTGTTTTTT. As protein: CASSLFAGYNTGELFF.

This sequence joins TRBV7-9 and TRBJ2-7; 11 bases fit TRBD2. The CDR3 sequence is 15 residues long. Germline V gene lookup returns CDR1 SEHNR and CDR2 FQNEAQ (reference sequence). V shed 1 base and J 2 bases; nucleotides not matched to a gene: 1. CDR3: CASSLVLAGAYEQYF. The CDR3 nucleotides read TGTGCCAGCAGCTTAGTACTAGCGGGAGCCTACGAGCAGTACTTC.

The rearrangement joins TRBV7-9 to TRBJ1-1; the D gene is possibly TRBD1 (6 bases). The CDR3 extends over 13 amino acids. Germline CDR1 and CDR2: SEHNR and FQNEAQ (reference sequence). Trimming removed 5 bases at V and 1 base at J, with 8 bases between. The CDR3 loop is CASSARGNTEAFF. The DNA for the CDR3 is TGTGCCAGCAGCGCCAGGGGGAACACTGAAGCTTTCTTT.

This clone was picked up a small number of times. The chain is built from TRBV6-5 and TRBJ2-7, with 8 bases identical to TRBD2. J gave up 6 bases and V 8 bases, and 9 bases lay outside the gene matches. Germline V gives CDR1 MNHEY, CDR2 SVGAGI. This CDR3 is built from 13 residues. CDR3 sequence reads: CASVPPGGVEQYF. The DNA for the CDR3 is TGTGCCAGCGTTCCTCCGGGGGGGGTCGAGCAGTACTTC.

The rearrangement links TRBV30 to TRBJ2-1, with TRBD2 matching 9 bases. Germline CDR1 and CDR2: GTSNPN and SVGIG (reference sequence). The trim removed 3 bases at V and 13 bases at J, leaving 4 bases unmatched. This CDR3 is 11 amino acids long. The CDR3 is CAWRNSGGQFF. The DNA for the CDR3 is TGTGCCTGGAGGAATAGCGGGGGCCAGTTCTTC.

CDR3 amino acids: CASSQGSRLMGGYTF. The CDR3 coding sequence is TGCGCCAGCAGCCAAGGAAGCAGGCTCATGGGTGGCTACACCTTC. This chain links TRBV4-1 with TRBJ1-2; D is undetermined. CDR3 length: 15 residues. The germline CDR1 and CDR2 sequences are MGHRA and YSYEKL. V lost 1 base and J 7 bases, leaving 16 bases between the germline ends.

The sample holds one count of this clone. The V and J genes are TRBV2 and TRBJ2-5; no reliable D call. This CDR3 spans 13 amino acids. Trimming took 6 bases from V and 3 from J, leaving 11 bases between them. Germline CDR1 and CDR2: SNHLY and FYNNEI. The CDR3 reads CASRRHREETQYF. CDR3 coding DNA: TGTGCCAGCAGGAGGCACCGGGAAGAGACCCAGTACTTC.

The chain uses TRBV5-1 and TRBJ2-3; 11 bases map to TRBD2. The CDR3 length is 19 residues. CDR1 is SGHRS and CDR2 is YFSETQ in the germline V gene. Germline trimming cut 4 bases from V and 0 bases from J; bases unmatched to any gene: 13. CDR3 in amino acids: CASSVLLAGDPLSTDTQYF. CDR3 in DNA: TGCGCCAGCAGCGTTCTACTAGCGGGGGATCCTCTCAGCACAGATACGCAGTATTTT.

The V and J genes are TRBV23-1 and TRBJ2-2, with TRBD2 identical over 8 bases. TRBV23-1 is an open reading frame, and its role is uncertain. The V gene end was trimmed by 11 bases and the J gene end by 3 bases; junction bases not matched to a gene: 5. This CDR3 has 13 residues. CDR3 sequence (DNA): TGCGCCGCCCCGCGGGGGGACACCGGGGAGCTGTTTTTT. Amino acids: CAAPRGDTGELFF.

The gene calls are TRBV4-3 and TRBJ2-7; 14 bases align to TRBD2. V lost 1 base and J lost 2; bases outside the gene matches: 7. CDR1 is LGHNA and CDR2 is YSLEER in the germline V gene. The CDR3 totals 18 residues. CDR3 amino acids: CASSQAKGTSGSTYEQYF. As DNA, the CDR3 is TGCGCCAGCAGCCAAGCTAAAGGGACTAGCGGGAGTACCTACGAGCAGTACTTC.

This clone has just a few counts. The chain links TRBV10-3 to TRBJ1-1; the match to TRBD1 covers 9 bases. Germline V gene data show CDR1 as ENHRY and CDR2 as SYGVKD. CDR3 size: 14 residues. J was trimmed by 3 bases and V by 3 bases; bases with no gene match: 2. CDR3 in amino acids: CAISDRDRDTEAFF. The CDR3 bases are TGTGCCATCAGTGATCGGGACAGGGACACTGAAGCTTTCTTT.

The chain links TRBV5-1 to TRBJ1-6; possible D gene TRBD1, 6 bases. The CDR3 has 15 residues. Germline CDR1 is SGHRS and CDR2 is YFSETQ. V was shortened by 4 bases and J by 7 bases, with 15 bases between the two germline ends. This chain's CDR3 is CASSPLQGLNSPLHF. CDR3 in DNA: TGCGCCAGCAGCCCCCTCCAGGGGTTAAATTCACCCCTCCACTTT. The full variable domain, completed using reference TRBV5-1 and TRBJ1-6, is KAGVTQTPRYLIKTRGQQVTLSCSPISGHRSVSWYQQTPGQGLQFLFEYFSETQRNKGNFPGRFSGRQFSNSRSEMNVSTLELGDSALYLCASSPLQGLNSPLHFGNGTRLTVT.

The chain combines TRBV19 with TRBJ1-5, with D tentatively TRBD1 (5 bases). V lost 1 base and J lost 7, with 11 bases in between. Per the germline V gene, CDR1 is LNHDA and CDR2 is SQIVND (reference sequence). This CDR3 comprises 14 residues. As DNA, the CDR3 is TGTGCCAGTAGTATAGCGAAGAACAGGCAGCCCCAGCATTTT. This translates into CASSIAKNRQPQHF.

The chain recombines TRBV27 with TRBJ2-7; 8 bases align to TRBD2. Germline CDR1 reads MNHEY; CDR2 reads SMNVEV (reference sequence). V lost 5 bases to trimming and J lost 3 bases; unmatched junction nucleotides: 12. CDR3 length: 16 residues. CDR3 loop: CASSKLGGLAFYEQYF. CDR3 nucleotide sequence: TGTGCCAGCAGTAAACTAGGAGGACTAGCTTTCTACGAGCAGTACTTC.

V usage is TRBV5-1 and J usage is TRBJ2-1; TRBD1 matches at 8 bases. J lost 9 bases, V lost 4 bases, and 12 bases had no gene match. CDR3 size: 15 residues. Looked up from germline, CDR1 is SGHRS and CDR2 is YFSETQ. CDR3 bases: TGCGCCAGCAGCAAAGGACAGGGTTTGGGGAGTGAGCAGTTCTTC. Translation: CASSKGQGLGSEQFF. Complete variable domain (other parts from reference TRBV5-1 and TRBJ2-1): KAGVTQTPRYLIKTRGQQVTLSCSPISGHRSVSWYQQTPGQGLQFLFEYFSETQRNKGNFPGRFSGRQFSNSRSEMNVSTLELGDSALYLCASSKGQGLGSEQFFGPGTRLTVL.